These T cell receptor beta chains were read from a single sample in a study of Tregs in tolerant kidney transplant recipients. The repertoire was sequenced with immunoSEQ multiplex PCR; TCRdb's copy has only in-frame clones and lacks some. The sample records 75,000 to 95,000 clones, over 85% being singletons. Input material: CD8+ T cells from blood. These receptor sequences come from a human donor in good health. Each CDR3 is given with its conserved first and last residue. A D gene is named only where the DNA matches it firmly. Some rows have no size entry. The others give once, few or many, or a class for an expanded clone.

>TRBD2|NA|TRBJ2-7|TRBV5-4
CASSLDLAGLAYEQYF
TGTGCCAGCAGCTTGGATTTGGCGGGACTAGCCTACGAGCAGTACTTC
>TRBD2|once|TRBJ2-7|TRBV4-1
CASSSTSGISYEQYF
TGCGCCAGCAGCTCGACTAGCGGGATCTCCTACGAGCAGTACTTC
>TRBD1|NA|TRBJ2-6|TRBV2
CASRDRDRSSGANVLTF
TGTGCCAGCAGAGACCGGGACAGGTCCTCTGGGGCCAACGTCCTGACTTTC
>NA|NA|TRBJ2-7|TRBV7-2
CASSLTYSYEQYF
TGTGCCAGCAGCCTAACGTACTCCTACGAGCAGTACTTC
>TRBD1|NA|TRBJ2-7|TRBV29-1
CSVWTGGSYEQYF
TGCAGCGTCTGGACAGGGGGCTCCTACGAGCAGTACTTC
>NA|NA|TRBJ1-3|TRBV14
CANPGSGNTIYF
TGTGCCAACCCTGGCTCTGGAAACACCATATATTTT
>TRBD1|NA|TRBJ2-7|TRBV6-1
CASSVGTGMHEQYF
TGTGCCAGCAGTGTTGGGACAGGGATGCACGAGCAGTACTTC
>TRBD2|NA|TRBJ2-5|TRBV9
CASSPHPAGYQETQYF
TGTGCCAGCAGCCCCCATCCAGCGGGGTACCAAGAGACCCAGTACTTC
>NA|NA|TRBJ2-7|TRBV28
CASSILPTFSYEQYF
TGTGCCAGCAGTATCCTTCCGACTTTCTCCTACGAGCAGTACTTC
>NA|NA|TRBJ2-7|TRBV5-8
CASSWTATYEQYF
TGTGCCAGCAGCTGGACAGCTACCTACGAGCAGTACTTC
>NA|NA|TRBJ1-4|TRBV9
CASSDPYGGGNEKLFF
TGTGCCAGCAGCGACCCTTATGGGGGGGGGAATGAAAAACTGTTTTTT
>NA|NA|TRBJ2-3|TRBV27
CASSPSTDTQYF
TGTGCCAGCAGTCCAAGCACAGATACGCAGTATTTT
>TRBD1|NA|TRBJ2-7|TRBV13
CASSWSGTGEDEQYF
TGTGCCAGCAGCTGGTCCGGGACAGGGGAAGACGAGCAGTACTTC
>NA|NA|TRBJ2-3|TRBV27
CASSFLDTQYF
TGTGCCAGCAGTTTTCTAGATACGCAGTATTTT
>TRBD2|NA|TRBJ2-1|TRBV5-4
CASSLSGGAENEQFF
TGTGCCAGCAGCTTGAGCGGGGGGGCGGAGAATGAACAGTTCTTC
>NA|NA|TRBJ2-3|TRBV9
CASSVADGGQFTQYF
TGTGCCAGCAGCGTAGCTGACGGGGGTCAGTTTACGCAGTATTTT
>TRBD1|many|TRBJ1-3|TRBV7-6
CASSFLLQGAGNTIYF
TGTGCCAGCAGCTTCCTTTTACAGGGGGCAGGAAACACCATATATTTT
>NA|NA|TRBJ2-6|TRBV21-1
CASSKRGSGANVLTF
TGTGCCAGCAGCAAAAGAGGCTCGGGGGCCAACGTCCTGACTTTC
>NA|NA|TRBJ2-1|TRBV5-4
CASSLDHSPYNEQFF
TGTGCCAGCAGCTTGGATCACAGTCCCTACAATGAGCAGTTCTTC
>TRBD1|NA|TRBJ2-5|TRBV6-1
CASSVLRDSQETQYF
TGTGCCAGCAGTGTCCTCCGGGACAGTCAAGAGACCCAGTACTTC
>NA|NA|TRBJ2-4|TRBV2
CASSAGQSPLQYF
TGTGCCAGCAGTGCTGGCCAAAGCCCGCTTCAGTACTTC
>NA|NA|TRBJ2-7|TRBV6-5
CASRPDGYYEQYF
TGTGCCAGCAGACCGGACGGGTACTACGAGCAGTACTTC
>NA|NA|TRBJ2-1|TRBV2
CASSEAERISYNEQFF
TGTGCCAGCAGTGAAGCGGAGCGGATCTCCTACAATGAGCAGTTCTTC
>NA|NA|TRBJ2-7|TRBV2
CASRGYEQYF
TGTGCCAGCAGAGGATACGAGCAGTACTTC
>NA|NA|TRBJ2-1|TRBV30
CAWAGQYNEQFF
TGTGCCTGGGCGGGACAGTACAATGAGCAGTTCTTC
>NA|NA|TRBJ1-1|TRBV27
CASSLSGGPEAFF
TGTGCCAGCAGTTTATCGGGGGGGCCTGAAGCTTTCTTT
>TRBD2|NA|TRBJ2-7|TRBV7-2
CASSDLAGGLKYF
TGTGCCAGCAGCGACCTAGCGGGGGGGCTTAAGTACTTC
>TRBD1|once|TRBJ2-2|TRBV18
CASSTGQGATGELFF
TGTGCCAGCTCAACGGGACAGGGGGCGACCGGGGAGCTGTTTTTT
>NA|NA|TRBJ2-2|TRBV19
CASSHPARGTGELFF
TGTGCCAGTAGCCACCCAGCGCGCGGTACCGGGGAGCTGTTTTTT
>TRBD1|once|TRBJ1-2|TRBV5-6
CASSRGTAPNYGYTF
TGTGCCAGCAGCCGGGGGACAGCTCCTAACTATGGCTACACCTTC
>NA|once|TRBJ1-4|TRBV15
CATSRGGSANEKLFF
TGTGCCACCAGCAGAGGGGGGAGCGCTAATGAAAAACTGTTTTTT